This TCR beta chain was profiled in a study of blood T cell repertoires in COVID-19. V was pared by 1 base and J by 4 bases, with 16 bases between. Germline V gene sequence: CDR1 LNHNV, CDR2 YYDKDF (reference sequence). The CDR3 runs to 16 residues. Repertoires were generated with immunoSEQ multiplex PCR, while TCRdb's copy carries only in-frame clones and drops some. The sample consists of approximately 75,000 clones, under 80% of them appearing once. This clonotype was sampled from a woman older than 75 with active or convalescent COVID-19. The V call is TRBV15, the J call TRBJ1-1; a possible D gene is TRBD1 (6 bases). What was sequenced was peripheral blood. DNA for the CDR3: TGTGCCACCAGCAGAGGGGTAGGGGAAGGGGGCACTGAAGCTTTCTTT. It specifies CATSRGVGEGGTEAFF.